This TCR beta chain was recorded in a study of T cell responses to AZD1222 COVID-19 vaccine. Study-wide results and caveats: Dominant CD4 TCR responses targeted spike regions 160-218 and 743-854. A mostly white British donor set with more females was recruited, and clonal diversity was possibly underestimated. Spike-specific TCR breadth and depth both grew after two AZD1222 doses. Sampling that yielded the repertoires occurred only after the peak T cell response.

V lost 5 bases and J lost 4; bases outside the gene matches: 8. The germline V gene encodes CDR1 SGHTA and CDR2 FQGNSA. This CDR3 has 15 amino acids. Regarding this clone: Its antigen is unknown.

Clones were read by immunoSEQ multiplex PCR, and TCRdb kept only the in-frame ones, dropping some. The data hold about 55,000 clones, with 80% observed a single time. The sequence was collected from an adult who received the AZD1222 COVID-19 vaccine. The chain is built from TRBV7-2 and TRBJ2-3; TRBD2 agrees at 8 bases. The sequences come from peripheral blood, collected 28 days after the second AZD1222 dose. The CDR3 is CASSPTGREPDTQYF. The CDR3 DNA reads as TGTGCCAGCAGCCCCACCGGGAGGGAGCCAGATACGCAGTATTTT.